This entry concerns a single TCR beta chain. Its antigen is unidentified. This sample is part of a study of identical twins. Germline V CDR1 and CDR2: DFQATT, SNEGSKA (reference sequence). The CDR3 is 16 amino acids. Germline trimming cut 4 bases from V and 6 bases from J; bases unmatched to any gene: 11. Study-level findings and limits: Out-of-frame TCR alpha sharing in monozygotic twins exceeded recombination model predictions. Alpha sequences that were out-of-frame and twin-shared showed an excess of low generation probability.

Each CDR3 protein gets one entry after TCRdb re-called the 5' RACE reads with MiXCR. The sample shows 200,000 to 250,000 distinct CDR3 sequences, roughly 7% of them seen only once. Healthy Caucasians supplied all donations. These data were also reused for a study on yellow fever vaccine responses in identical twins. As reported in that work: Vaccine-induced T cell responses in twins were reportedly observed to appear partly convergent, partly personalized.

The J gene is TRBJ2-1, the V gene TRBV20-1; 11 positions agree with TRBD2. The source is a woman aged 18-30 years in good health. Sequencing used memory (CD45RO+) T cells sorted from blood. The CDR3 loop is CSANSGTSGGFNEQFF. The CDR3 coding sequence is TGCAGTGCTAATTCCGGGACTAGCGGAGGCTTCAATGAGCAGTTCTTC.